The TCR beta chain described here comes from a study of CD8 T cells in ankylosing spondylitis. Study observations and caveats: One TCR beta motif, made up of roughly eight highly homologous variants, appeared characteristic of ankylosing spondylitis blood.

A quantitative 5'-RACE method, one with molecular barcodes, was used to make TCR beta libraries. MiXCR was run by TCRdb on the 5' RACE reads, yielding one entry per CDR3 protein. This repertoire shows 700,000 to 1,000,000 distinct CDR3 sequences, roughly 10% found once; its top ten account for approximately 0.5%. The CDR3 is 14 amino acids. With 6 bases clipped from V and 4 bases from J, the junction kept 6 bases outside the gene matches. This clonotype was counted many times. What it recognizes is unknown. The receptor was derived from a male donor with ankylosing spondylitis. Sequenced sample: blood, either unsorted or a sorted T cell fraction (not recorded which). V gene TRBV12-3 or TRBV12-4 combines with J gene TRBJ1-5; 7 nucleotides align to TRBD1. The CDR3 protein is CASSSRTGNQPQHF. For the CDR3, the DNA is TGTGCCAGCAGCTCTAGGACAGGAAATCAGCCCCAGCATTTT.